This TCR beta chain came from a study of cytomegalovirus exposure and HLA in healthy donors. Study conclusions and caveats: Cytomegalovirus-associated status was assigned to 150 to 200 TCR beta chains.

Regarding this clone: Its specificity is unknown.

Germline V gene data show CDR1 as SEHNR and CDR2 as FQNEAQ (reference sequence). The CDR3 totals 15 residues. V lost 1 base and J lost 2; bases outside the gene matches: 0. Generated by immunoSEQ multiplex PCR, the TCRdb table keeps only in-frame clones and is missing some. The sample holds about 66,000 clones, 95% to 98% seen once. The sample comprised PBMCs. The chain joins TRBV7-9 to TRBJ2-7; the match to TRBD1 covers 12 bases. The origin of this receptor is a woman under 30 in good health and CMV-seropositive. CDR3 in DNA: TGTGCCAGCAGCTTAGGGGACAGGGGGCCCTACGAGCAGTACTTC. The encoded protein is CASSLGDRGPYEQYF.